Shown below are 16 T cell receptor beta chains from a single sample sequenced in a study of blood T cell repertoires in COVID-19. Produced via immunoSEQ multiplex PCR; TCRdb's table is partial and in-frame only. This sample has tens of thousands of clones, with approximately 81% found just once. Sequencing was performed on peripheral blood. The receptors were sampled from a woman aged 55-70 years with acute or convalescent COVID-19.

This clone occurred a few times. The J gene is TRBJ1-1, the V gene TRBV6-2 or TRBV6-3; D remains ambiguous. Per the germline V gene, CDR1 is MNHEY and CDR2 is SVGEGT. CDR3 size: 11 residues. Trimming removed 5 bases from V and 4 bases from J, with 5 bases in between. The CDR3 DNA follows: TGTGCCAGCAGTCAAGCCACTGAAGCTTTCTTT. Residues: CASSQATEAFF.

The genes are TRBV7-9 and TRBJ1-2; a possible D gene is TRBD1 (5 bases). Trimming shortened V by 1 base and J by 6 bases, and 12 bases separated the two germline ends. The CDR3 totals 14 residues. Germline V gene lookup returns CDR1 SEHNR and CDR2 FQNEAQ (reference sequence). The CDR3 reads CASSLELRRDGYTF. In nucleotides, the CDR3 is TGTGCCAGCAGCTTAGAGCTGCGCAGGGATGGCTACACCTTC.

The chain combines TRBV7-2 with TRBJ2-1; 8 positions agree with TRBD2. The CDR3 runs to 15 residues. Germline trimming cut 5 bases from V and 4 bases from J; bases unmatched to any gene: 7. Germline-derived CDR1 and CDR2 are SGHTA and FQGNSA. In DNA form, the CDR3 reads TGTGCCAGCAGCACCGGACTAGCAGTGTACAATGAGCAGTTCTTC. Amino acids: CASSTGLAVYNEQFF.

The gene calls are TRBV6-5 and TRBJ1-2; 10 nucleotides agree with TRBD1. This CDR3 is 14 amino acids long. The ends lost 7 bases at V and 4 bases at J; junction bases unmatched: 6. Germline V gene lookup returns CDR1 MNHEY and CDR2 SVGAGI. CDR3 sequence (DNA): TGTGCCAGCATCGGACAGGGGGGACGCTATGGCTACACCTTC. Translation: CASIGQGGRYGYTF.

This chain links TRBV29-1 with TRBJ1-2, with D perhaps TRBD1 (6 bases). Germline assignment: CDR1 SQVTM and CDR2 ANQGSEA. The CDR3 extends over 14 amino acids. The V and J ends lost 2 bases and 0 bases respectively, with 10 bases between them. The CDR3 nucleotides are TGCAGCGTTGAATTTTCAGGGGCTAACTATGGCTACACCTTC. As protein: CSVEFSGANYGYTF.

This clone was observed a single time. The CDR3 here is CASSLLRVAYGYTF. The CDR3 coding sequence is TGTGCCAGCAGTTTATTGAGGGTAGCCTATGGCTACACCTTC. The chain employs TRBV28 and TRBJ1-2; D is unclear. V was cut by 1 base and J by 4 bases, with 10 bases left in between. Germline CDR1 and CDR2: MDHEN and SYDVKM. This CDR3 is built from 14 residues.

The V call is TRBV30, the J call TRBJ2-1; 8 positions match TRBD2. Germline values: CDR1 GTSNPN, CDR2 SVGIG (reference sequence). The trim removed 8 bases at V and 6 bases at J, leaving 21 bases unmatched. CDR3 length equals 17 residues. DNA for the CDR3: TGTGCCGGGTCACTGGCGGGGGGACTGTCAACCGCCAATGAGCAGTTCTTC. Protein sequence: CAGSLAGGLSTANEQFF.

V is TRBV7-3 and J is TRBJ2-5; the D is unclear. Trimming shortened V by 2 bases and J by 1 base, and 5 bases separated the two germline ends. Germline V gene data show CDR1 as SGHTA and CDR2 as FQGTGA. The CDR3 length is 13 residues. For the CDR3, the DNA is TGTGCCAGCAGCTTATACGGCCAAGAGACCCAGTACTTC. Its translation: CASSLYGQETQYF.

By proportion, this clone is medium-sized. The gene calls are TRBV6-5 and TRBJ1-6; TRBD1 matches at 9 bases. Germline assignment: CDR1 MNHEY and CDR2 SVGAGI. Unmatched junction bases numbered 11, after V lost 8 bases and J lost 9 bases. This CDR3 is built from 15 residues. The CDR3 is CASQPRDREFSPLHF. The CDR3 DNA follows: TGTGCCAGCCAGCCCCGGGACAGGGAGTTTTCACCCCTCCACTTT.

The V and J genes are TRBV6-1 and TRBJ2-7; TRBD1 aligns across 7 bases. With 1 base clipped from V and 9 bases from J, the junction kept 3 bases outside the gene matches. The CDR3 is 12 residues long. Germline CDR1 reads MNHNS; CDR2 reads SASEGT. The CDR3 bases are TGTGCCAGCAGTGAAGGGGACAGTCGGCAGTACGTC. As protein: CASSEGDSRQYV.

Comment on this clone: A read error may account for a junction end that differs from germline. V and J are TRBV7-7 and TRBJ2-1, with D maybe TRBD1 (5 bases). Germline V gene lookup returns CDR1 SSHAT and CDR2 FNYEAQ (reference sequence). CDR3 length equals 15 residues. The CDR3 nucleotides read TGTGCTAGCAGCAAAAGTGCGACAGAGTACAATGAGCAGTTCTTC. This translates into CASSKSATEYNEQFF.

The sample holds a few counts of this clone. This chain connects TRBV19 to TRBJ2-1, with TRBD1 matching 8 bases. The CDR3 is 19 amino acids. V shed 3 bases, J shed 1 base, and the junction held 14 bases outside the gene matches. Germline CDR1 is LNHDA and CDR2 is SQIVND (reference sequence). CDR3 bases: TGTGCCAGTAGTATTCCCCCACTTAGACAGGGGTTGTCCTACAATGAGCAGTTCTTC. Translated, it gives CASSIPPLRQGLSYNEQFF. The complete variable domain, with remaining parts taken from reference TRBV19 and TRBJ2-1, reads DGGITQSPKYLFRKEGQNVTLSCEQNLNHDAMYWYRQDPGQGLRLIYYSQIVNDFQKGDIAEGYSVSREKKESFPLTVTSAQKNPTAFYLCASSIPPLRQGLSYNEQFFGPGTRLTVL.

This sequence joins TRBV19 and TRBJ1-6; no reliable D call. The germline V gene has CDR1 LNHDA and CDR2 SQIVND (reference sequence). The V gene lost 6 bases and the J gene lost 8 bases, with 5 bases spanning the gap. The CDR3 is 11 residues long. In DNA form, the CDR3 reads TGTGCCAGTAGGAGGGATTCACCCCTCCACTTT. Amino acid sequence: CASRRDSPLHF. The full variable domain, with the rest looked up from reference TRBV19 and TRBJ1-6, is DGGITQSPKYLFRKEGQNVTLSCEQNLNHDAMYWYRQDPGQGLRLIYYSQIVNDFQKGDIAEGYSVSREKKESFPLTVTSAQKNPTAFYLCASRRDSPLHFGNGTRLTVT.

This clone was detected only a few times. The CDR3 here is CASSSGAVKGYTF. In DNA, the CDR3 is TGTGCCAGCAGCTCAGGGGCCGTTAAGGGCTACACCTTC. The V gene is TRBV5-6, the J gene TRBJ1-2, with D tentatively TRBD1 (6 bases). CDR1 and CDR2 from the germline V gene are SGHDT and YYEEEE. This CDR3 has 13 amino acids. V lost 3 bases, J lost 8 bases, and 14 bases lay in between.

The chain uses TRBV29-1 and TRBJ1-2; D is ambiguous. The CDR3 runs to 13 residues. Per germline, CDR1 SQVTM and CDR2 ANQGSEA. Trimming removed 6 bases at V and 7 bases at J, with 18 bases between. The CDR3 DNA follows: TGCAGCGTCTGGTCCGCGCGGTTCGGTGGCTACACCTTC. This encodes CSVWSARFGGYTF.

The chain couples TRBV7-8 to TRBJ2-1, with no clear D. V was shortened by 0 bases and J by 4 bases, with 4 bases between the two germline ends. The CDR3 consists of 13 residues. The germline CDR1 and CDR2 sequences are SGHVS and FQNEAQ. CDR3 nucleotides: TGTGCCAGCAGCTTAGCCCGTTACAATGAGCAGTTCTTC. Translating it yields CASSLARYNEQFF.